This T cell receptor (beta chain) is from a study of shared clonotypes between healthy human individuals. Study-wide background: The donors, two women and three men, were aged 18 to 49.

Here immunoSEQ multiplex PCR was the method, and the copy in TCRdb shows in-frame clones only, minus some. The sample records 2,500,000 or so clones, about 92% being singletons. CDR3 length equals 13 residues. Per germline, CDR1 LNHNV and CDR2 YYDKDF (reference sequence). The V end lost 1 base, the J end lost 1 base, and 5 bases lay between the germline ends. A CD45RA+ naive subset and a CD45RA-negative memory subset were split from CD4+ cells. Study-level results: In the sorted subsets, rarefaction showed sequencing was incomplete despite large depth. Apart from blood, nothing was sampled; tissue repertoires likely differ.

Notes on this clone: What it recognizes is unknown.

Sequencing was performed on naive CD4+ T cells sorted from blood. This sample's subset: CD45RA+ positively selected. This chain uses TRBV15 with TRBJ2-7, with unresolved D. The TCR originated in a young man in good health. The CDR3 sequence is CATSRVESYEQYF. In DNA form, the CDR3 reads TGTGCCACCAGCAGAGTCGAATCCTACGAGCAGTACTTC.